The 32 T cell receptor beta chains below come from one sample, sequenced in a study of post-analysis software for immune sequencing data (dated by TCRdb to between 2015 and 2016). On the study overall, not on this receptor specifically: Roughly 5 TRBV segments, including TRBV5-6, TRBV5-1 and TRBV20-1, were significantly more frequent in patients than controls.

Antigens for these TCRs are unknown. Libraries were constructed by PCR. Instrument used: Illumina HiSeq 2500. To reduce PCR and sequencing biases, unique molecular identifiers were built into the TCR beta cDNA libraries. TCRdb took the public reads, trimmed them with fastp at Q25, ran MiXCR for clone calling and kept in-frame beta chains. Each CDR3 protein gets just one entry, which takes the most common genes and DNA from the rows behind it. The sample includes around 700,000 distinct CDR3 sequences, with approximately 59% observed a single time. Clones ranked in the top ten supply around 11% of the sample. Sequencing was done on a sample of blood. The source is a girl aged 2 to 10 with multiple sclerosis.

This chain joins TRBV7-8 and TRBJ2-7, with D perhaps matching TRBD2 (5 bases). The CDR3 covers 13 residues. Germline CDR1 and CDR2: SGHVS and FQNEAQ. Trimming left V 6 bases short and J 1 base short, with 10 bases between. The CDR3 nucleotides are TGTGCCAGCAGGTCAGAGGGATCCTACGAGCAGTACTTC. Encoded protein: CASRSEGSYEQYF.

CDR3 region: CSAWKRSVQETQYF. The CDR3 DNA is TGCAGTGCATGGAAAAGGTCGGTCCAAGAGACCCAGTACTTC. The chain employs TRBV20-1 and TRBJ2-5; D unclear. Trimming took 6 bases from V and 1 from J, leaving 15 bases between them. The CDR3 is 14 residues long. CDR1 is DFQATT, CDR2 SNEGSKA, per germline (reference sequence).

This clonotype was recorded a few times. The genes are TRBV29-1 and TRBJ2-5, with 10 bases that match TRBD2. Germline CDR1 reads SQVTM; CDR2 reads ANQGSEA. There are 17 residues in the CDR3. Trimming cost V 6 bases and J 1 base; bases outside gene matches: 14. In DNA, the CDR3 is TGCAGCGTCGAGGCCCTGACTAGCGGGCGTCCCCAAGAGACCCAGTACTTC. It translates to CSVEALTSGRPQETQYF.

A few counts support this clonotype. V is TRBV7-6 and J is TRBJ2-7; the match to TRBD2 covers 9 bases. Germline CDR1 reads SGHVS; CDR2 reads FNYEAQ. V shed 5 bases and J 0 bases; nucleotides not matched to a gene: 5. The CDR3 runs to 15 residues. The chain's CDR3 is CASSPIAGVSYEQYF. CDR3 coding DNA: TGTGCCAGCAGCCCCATAGCGGGGGTCTCCTACGAGCAGTACTTC.

This clonotype has more than one count but fewer than ten. The rearrangement links TRBV6-2 or TRBV6-3 to TRBJ1-5; D gene uncertain. The V end was cut by 0 bases, the J end by 1 base, with 7 bases between. CDR1 and CDR2 from the germline V gene are MNHEY and SVGEGT. The CDR3 is 15 amino acids. DNA for the CDR3: TGTGCCAGCAGTTACTCTCGTAGAAGCAATCAGCCCCAGCATTTT. This translates into CASSYSRRSNQPQHF.

The chain combines TRBV6-5 with TRBJ2-5, with 8 bases lining up with TRBD1. V lost 3 bases, J lost 5 bases, and 8 bases stayed unmatched. The CDR3 is 15 amino acids. Germline V CDR1 and CDR2: MNHEY, SVGAGI. The CDR3 spells CASSYWTGQGETQYF. In DNA form, the CDR3 reads TGTGCCAGCAGTTATTGGACAGGGCAGGGGGAGACCCAGTACTTC.

This clonotype was counted between two and nine times. The genes are TRBV3-1 and TRBJ2-7; tentatively, D is TRBD1 or TRBD2 (5 bases each). The DNA matches TRBJ2-5 better at its end, which makes the J call doubtful. Per germline, CDR1 LGHDT and CDR2 YNNKEL (reference sequence). This CDR3 is built from 14 residues. The CDR3 is CASSQGWGTETQYF. The CDR3 nucleotides read TGTGCCAGCAGCCAAGGGTGGGGGACGGAGACCCAGTACTTC.

This chain connects TRBV7-9 to TRBJ2-3, with D perhaps TRBD2 (5 bases). Germline V gene sequence: CDR1 SEHNR, CDR2 FQNEAQ (reference sequence). The CDR3 contains 17 residues. The V end was cut by 5 bases, the J end by 2 bases, with 20 bases between. CDR3 bases: TGTGCCAGCAGCCCCCTGTCGGAACTAGTCCCCACAGATACGCAGTATTTT. It yields the protein CASSPLSELVPTDTQYF.

This clonotype has more than one count but fewer than ten. The V gene is TRBV27, the J gene TRBJ2-1, with D perhaps TRBD1 (5 bases). Germline V lookup: CDR1 MNHEY, CDR2 SMNVEV (reference sequence). CDR3 length equals 17 residues. Trimming left V 6 bases short and J 0 bases short, with 18 bases between. The CDR3 region has the DNA TGTGCCAGCAGGGTGCTGGGGCGGACGAGCTCCTACAATGAGCAGTTCTTC. It encodes CASRVLGRTSSYNEQFF.

The chain is built from TRBV20-1 and TRBJ2-1; possibly TRBD2 for D (6 bases). The V end was cut by 3 bases, the J end by 0 bases, with 9 bases between. This CDR3 has 14 residues. Germline V gene lookup returns CDR1 DFQATT and CDR2 SNEGSKA (reference sequence). This CDR3 reads CSASLALSYNEQFF. Here the CDR3 DNA reads TGCAGTGCTAGCCTAGCGCTCTCCTACAATGAGCAGTTCTTC.

This clonotype was observed a handful of times. This rearrangement joins TRBV6-2 or TRBV6-3 to TRBJ2-1; D not resolved. V lost 0 bases, J lost 10 bases, and 10 bases lay in between. This CDR3 contains 13 residues. The germline V gene encodes CDR1 MNHEY and CDR2 SVGEGT. CDR3 DNA sequence: TGTGCCAGCAGTTACTCGTCCCGACCCGAGCAGTTCTTC. It yields the protein CASSYSSRPEQFF.

This sequence joins TRBV4-2 and TRBJ2-1; D unclear. V was cut by 0 bases and J by 0 bases, with 6 bases left in between. The CDR3 sequence is 15 residues long. The germline V gene encodes CDR1 LGHNA and CDR2 YNFKEQ. The DNA for the CDR3 is TGTGCCAGCAGCCAAGAAACAGTCTCCTACAATGAGCAGTTCTTC. It specifies CASSQETVSYNEQFF.

This clonotype turned up a few times. V usage is TRBV10-3 and J usage is TRBJ2-6, with D perhaps TRBD1 or TRBD2 (5 bases each). The CDR3 spans 15 residues. Trimming took off 0 bases at V and 2 bases at J, with 5 bases between the two ends. Germline V lookup: CDR1 ENHRY, CDR2 SYGVKD. The CDR3 loop reads CAISESGAGANVLTF. The CDR3 DNA sequence: TGTGCCATCAGTGAGTCGGGGGCTGGGGCCAACGTCCTGACTTTC.

This chain uses TRBV6-5 with TRBJ1-2, with a weak D call TRBD1 (5 bases). V was clipped by 2 bases and J by 12 bases, with 16 bases between them. The CDR3 extends over 13 amino acids. Germline loops: CDR1 MNHEY, CDR2 SVGAGI. CDR3 loop: CASSYVGGRGHTF. CDR3 sequence (DNA): TGTGCCAGCAGTTACGTCGGGGGAAGAGGCCACACCTTC.

A single count supports this clonotype. The chain combines TRBV7-3 with TRBJ2-7; 7 nucleotides match TRBD2. V lost 8 bases and J lost 3; bases outside the gene matches: 13. The germline CDR1 and CDR2 sequences are SGHTA and FQGTGA. The CDR3 has 15 amino acids. The CDR3 DNA reads TGTGCCAGCCCCAGTATGGGAGGGGCCAACTACGAGCAGTACTTC. As protein: CASPSMGGANYEQYF.

The chain joins TRBV30 to TRBJ2-1, with D perhaps TRBD1 or TRBD2 (5 bases each). There are 13 residues in the CDR3. V shed 1 base and J shed 8 bases, with 12 bases lying between them. Germline V lookup: CDR1 GTSNPN, CDR2 SVGIG (reference sequence). CDR3 protein: CAWSAGTSDEQFF. Here the CDR3 DNA reads TGTGCCTGGAGTGCCGGGACGAGCGATGAGCAGTTCTTC.

This clonotype was found a few times. The chain carries TRBV4-2 and TRBJ2-3, with D possibly TRBD2 on 5 matching bases. Germline V gene data show CDR1 as LGHNA and CDR2 as YNFKEQ. The CDR3 totals 14 residues. V lost 0 bases and J 3 bases, leaving 7 bases between the germline ends. The CDR3 spells CASSQELGTDTQYF. The CDR3 nucleotides read TGTGCCAGCAGCCAAGAACTAGGGACAGATACGCAGTATTTT.

The chain is built from TRBV12-3 or TRBV12-4 and TRBJ1-2, with 10 bases fitting TRBD1. Trimming cost V 6 bases and J 2 bases; bases outside gene matches: 15. The CDR3 runs to 18 residues. The CDR3 here is CASSPAAGTGASNYGYTF. The CDR3 DNA reads as TGTGCCAGCAGCCCCGCAGCCGGGACAGGGGCCTCGAACTATGGCTACACCTTC.

This clonotype was seen only a few times. The chain carries TRBV6-5 and TRBJ2-1; TRBD2 aligns across 8 bases. The CDR3 spans 13 residues. J gave up 8 bases and V 4 bases, and 4 bases lay outside the gene matches. Germline CDR1 MNHEY, CDR2 SVGAGI. The CDR3 bases are TGTGCCAGCAGTTTCGTAGCGGGACATGAGCAGTTCTTC. It yields the protein CASSFVAGHEQFF.

Details on this clonotype: One end of the junction varies from germline; a read error may be responsible. The gene calls are TRBV27 and TRBJ2-4; perhaps D is TRBD1 or TRBD2 (7 bases each). The DNA end lines up better with TRBJ2-7; the J call may be wrong. The length of the CDR3 is 13 residues. Per the germline V gene, CDR1 is MNHEY and CDR2 is SMNVEV (reference sequence). The CDR3 DNA follows: TGTGCCAGCAGTGTATCCAGGGGGGGCGAGCAGTACTTC. It is translated as CASSVSRGGEQYF.

The genes are TRBV5-6 and TRBJ2-3, with D uncertain. V lost 0 bases, J lost 4 bases, and 12 bases lay in between. The germline gives CDR1 SGHDT, CDR2 YYEEEE. The CDR3 is 15 amino acids. The CDR3 loop is CASSLVSPGADTQYF. The CDR3 DNA follows: TGTGCCAGCAGCTTGGTAAGCCCCGGTGCAGATACGCAGTATTTT.

This clonotype was counted between two and nine times. The rearrangement uses TRBV29-1 and TRBJ2-6, with D perhaps TRBD2 (6 bases). This CDR3 comprises 16 residues. CDR1 and CDR2 (germline): SQVTM, ANQGSEA. V was pared by 5 bases and J by 0 bases, with 14 bases between. CDR3 amino acids: CSVPVAVPSGANVLTF. The DNA for the CDR3 is TGCAGCGTTCCCGTAGCGGTGCCCTCTGGGGCCAACGTCCTGACTTTC.

This chain links TRBV9 with TRBJ2-7; D is unresolved. V was pared by 3 bases and J by 6 bases, with 13 bases between. The CDR3 loop spans 13 amino acids. Germline CDR1 reads SGDLS; CDR2 reads YYNGEE. DNA for the CDR3: TGTGCCAGCAGCGCATTATGGACCGGCGAGCAGTACTTC. It translates to CASSALWTGEQYF.

This rearrangement joins TRBV20-1 to TRBJ1-1, with D hard to call. Per germline, CDR1 DFQATT and CDR2 SNEGSKA (reference sequence). Trimming left V 3 bases short and J 0 bases short, with 14 bases between. The length of the CDR3 is 15 residues. CDR3 bases: TGCAGTGCTAGTCCCCTGGCCCTTATGAACACTGAAGCTTTCTTT. Translated, it gives CSASPLALMNTEAFF.

CDR3 sequence: CASSLLAGGPWEQFF. CDR3 DNA: TGTGCCAGCAGTCTTCTAGCGGGGGGGCCCTGGGAGCAGTTCTTC. The chain combines TRBV6-5 with TRBJ2-1; 12 bases are a match to TRBD2. Per germline, CDR1 MNHEY and CDR2 SVGAGI. The junction had 9 bases not matched to a gene; V was cut back by 5 bases and J by 10 bases. The CDR3 extends over 15 amino acids.

As for this clonotype: As the CDR3 is not closed by the conserved phenylalanine or tryptophan, this likely results from a read error. The chain couples TRBV12-3 or TRBV12-4 to TRBJ2-3, with 11 bases matching TRBD1. The CDR3 covers 16 residues. The V segment lost 6 bases and the J segment 3 bases; nucleotides outside the gene matches: 8. CDR3 amino acids: CASSWGQGVGTDTQYS. The CDR3, as DNA: TGTGCCAGCAGCTGGGGACAGGGGGTTGGTACAGATACGCAGTATTCT.

V usage is TRBV12-3 or TRBV12-4 and J usage is TRBJ1-1, with D hard to call. This CDR3 is built from 12 residues. Between the trimmed V and J ends, which lost 8 bases and 3 bases, there was a span of 10 bases. CDR3 coding DNA: TGTGCCAGCGGAACGGAGGACACTGAAGCTTTCTTT. Protein sequence: CASGTEDTEAFF.

This sequence joins TRBV20-1 and TRBJ1-5; D unclear. Per the germline V gene, CDR1 is DFQATT and CDR2 is SNEGSKA (reference sequence). V gave up 3 bases and J gave up 0 bases, with 9 bases separating them. The CDR3 is 14 residues long. The CDR3 sequence is CSASEGLSNQPQHF. In DNA form, the CDR3 reads TGCAGTGCTAGCGAGGGCCTTAGCAATCAGCCCCAGCATTTT.

V gene TRBV5-1 combines with J gene TRBJ1-1; perhaps TRBD1 as D (6 bases). The ends were cut back, 1 base at V and 3 bases at J, with 16 bases in the middle. The germline gives CDR1 SGHRS, CDR2 YFSETQ. The CDR3 loop spans 16 amino acids. CDR3 DNA sequence: TGCGCCAGCAGCTTGACCCCGGGACAACGATACACTGAAGCTTTCTTT. Encoded protein: CASSLTPGQRYTEAFF.

This chain uses TRBV10-3 with TRBJ2-3, with 7 nucleotides matching TRBD2. J gave up 0 bases and V 3 bases, and 6 bases lay outside the gene matches. The CDR3 has 16 residues. CDR1 is ENHRY and CDR2 is SYGVKD in the germline V gene. Written as DNA, the CDR3 is TGTGCCATCAGTGACTCGGGGGGAGCTAGCACAGATACGCAGTATTTT. Protein product: CAISDSGGASTDTQYF.

The chain recombines TRBV12-3 or TRBV12-4 with TRBJ2-1; a weak D match, TRBD2 (5 bases). V was pared by 1 base and J by 7 bases, with 14 bases between. CDR3 length equals 15 residues. This CDR3 reads CASSLGQSRGNEQFF. DNA for the CDR3: TGTGCCAGCAGTTTAGGTCAGAGCCGGGGTAATGAGCAGTTCTTC.

CDR3 protein: CASGGGLWSPLHF. In nucleotides, the CDR3 is TGTGCCAGCGGCGGGGGGCTGTGGTCACCCCTCCACTTT. V usage is TRBV2 and J usage is TRBJ1-6; the D gene is possibly TRBD1 (6 bases). The CDR3 is made up of 13 amino acids. V lost 8 bases and J lost 10, with 15 bases in between. CDR1 is SNHLY, CDR2 FYNNEI, per germline.